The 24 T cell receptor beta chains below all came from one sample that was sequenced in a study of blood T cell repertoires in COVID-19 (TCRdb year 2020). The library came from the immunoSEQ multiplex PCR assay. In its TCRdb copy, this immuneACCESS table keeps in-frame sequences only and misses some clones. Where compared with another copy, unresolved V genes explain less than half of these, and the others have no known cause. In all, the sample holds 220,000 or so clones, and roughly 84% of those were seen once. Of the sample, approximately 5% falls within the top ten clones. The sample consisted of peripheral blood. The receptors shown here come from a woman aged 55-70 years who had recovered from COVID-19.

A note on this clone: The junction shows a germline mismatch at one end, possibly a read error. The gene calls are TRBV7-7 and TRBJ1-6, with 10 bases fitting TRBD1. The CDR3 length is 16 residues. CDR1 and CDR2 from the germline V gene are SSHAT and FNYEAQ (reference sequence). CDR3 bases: TGTGCTAGCAGCAGACGTCAGGACAGGGGGAATTCACCCCTCCACTTT. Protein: CASSRRQDRGNSPLHF.

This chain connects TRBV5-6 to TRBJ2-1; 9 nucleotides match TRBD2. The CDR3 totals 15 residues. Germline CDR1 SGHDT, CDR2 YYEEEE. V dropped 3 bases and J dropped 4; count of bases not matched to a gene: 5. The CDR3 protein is CASSSGTSSYNEQFF. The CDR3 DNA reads TGTGCCAGCAGCTCCGGGACTAGCTCTTACAATGAGCAGTTCTTC.

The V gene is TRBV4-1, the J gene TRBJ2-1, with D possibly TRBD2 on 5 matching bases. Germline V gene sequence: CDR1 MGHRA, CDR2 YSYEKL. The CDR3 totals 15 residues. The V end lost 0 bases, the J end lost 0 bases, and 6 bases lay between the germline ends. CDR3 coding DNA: TGCGCCAGCAGCCAAGAGGGAGACTCCTACAATGAGCAGTTCTTC. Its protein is CASSQEGDSYNEQFF.

CDR3 sequence reads: CASSWELASYEQYF. The CDR3, as DNA: TGCGCCAGCAGCTGGGAACTAGCGTCCTACGAGCAGTACTTC. V and J are TRBV5-1 and TRBJ2-7, with TRBD2 identical over 7 bases. CDR1 is SGHRS and CDR2 is YFSETQ in the germline V gene. The J segment lost 1 base and the V segment lost 3 bases, leaving 4 bases of the junction unmatched. This CDR3 region has 14 residues.

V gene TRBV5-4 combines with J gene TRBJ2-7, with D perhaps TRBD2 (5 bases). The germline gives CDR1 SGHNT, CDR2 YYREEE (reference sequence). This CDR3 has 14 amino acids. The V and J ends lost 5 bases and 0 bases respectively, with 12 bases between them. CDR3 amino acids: CASRNDYYSYEQYF. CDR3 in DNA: TGTGCCAGCAGAAACGACTACTACTCCTACGAGCAGTACTTC.

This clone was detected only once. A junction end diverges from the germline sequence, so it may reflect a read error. CDR3 loop: CASSFDRGRSYEQYF. The CDR3 bases are TGTGCTAGCAGCTTCGACAGGGGGCGATCCTACGAGCAGTACTTC. The V and J genes are TRBV7-7 and TRBJ2-7, with TRBD1 matching over 10 bases. The CDR3 has 15 residues. CDR1 is SSHAT, CDR2 FNYEAQ, per germline (reference sequence).

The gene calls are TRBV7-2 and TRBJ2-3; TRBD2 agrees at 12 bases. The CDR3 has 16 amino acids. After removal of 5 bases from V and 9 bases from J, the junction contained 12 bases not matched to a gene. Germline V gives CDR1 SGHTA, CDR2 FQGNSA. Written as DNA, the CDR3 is TGTGCCAGCAGCCCGCGACTAGCGGGGGACGGGCAGACGCAGTATTTT. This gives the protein CASSPRLAGDGQTQYF.

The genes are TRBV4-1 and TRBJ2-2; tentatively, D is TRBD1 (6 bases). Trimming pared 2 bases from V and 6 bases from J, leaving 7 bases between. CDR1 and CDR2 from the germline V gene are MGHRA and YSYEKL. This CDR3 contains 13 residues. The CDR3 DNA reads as TGCGCCAGCAGCCAATACAGGGCCGGGGAGCTGTTTTTT. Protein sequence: CASSQYRAGELFF.

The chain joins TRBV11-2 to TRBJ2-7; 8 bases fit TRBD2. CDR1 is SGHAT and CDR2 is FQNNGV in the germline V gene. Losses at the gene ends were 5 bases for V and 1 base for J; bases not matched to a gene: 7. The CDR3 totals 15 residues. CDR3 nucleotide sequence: TGTGCCAGCAGCCCCTCGGGAGGGTGGTCCTACGAGCAGTACTTC. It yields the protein CASSPSGGWSYEQYF.

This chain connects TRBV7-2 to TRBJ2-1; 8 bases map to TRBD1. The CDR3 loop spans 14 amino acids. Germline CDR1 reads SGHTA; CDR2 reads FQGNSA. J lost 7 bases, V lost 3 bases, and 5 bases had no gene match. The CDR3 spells CASSFRTGRNEQFF. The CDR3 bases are TGTGCCAGCAGCTTCCGGACAGGGAGGAATGAGCAGTTCTTC.

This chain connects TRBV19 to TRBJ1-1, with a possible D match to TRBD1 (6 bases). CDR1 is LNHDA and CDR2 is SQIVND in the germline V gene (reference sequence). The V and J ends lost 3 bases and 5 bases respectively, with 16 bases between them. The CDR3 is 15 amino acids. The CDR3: CASSMGGPGWTEAFF. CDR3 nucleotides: TGTGCCAGTAGTATGGGGGGGCCCGGTTGGACTGAAGCTTTCTTT.

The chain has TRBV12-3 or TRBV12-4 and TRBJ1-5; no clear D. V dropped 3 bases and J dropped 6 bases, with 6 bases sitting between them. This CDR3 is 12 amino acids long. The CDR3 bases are TGTGCCAGCAGTTTTCTCCCTCAGCCCCAGCATTTT. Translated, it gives CASSFLPQPQHF.

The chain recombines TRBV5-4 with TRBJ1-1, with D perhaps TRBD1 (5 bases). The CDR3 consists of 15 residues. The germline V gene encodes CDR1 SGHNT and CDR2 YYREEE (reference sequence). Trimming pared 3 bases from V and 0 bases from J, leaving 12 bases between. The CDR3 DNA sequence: TGTGCCAGCAGCTCCTCGACAGCGATGAACACTGAAGCTTTCTTT. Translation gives CASSSSTAMNTEAFF.

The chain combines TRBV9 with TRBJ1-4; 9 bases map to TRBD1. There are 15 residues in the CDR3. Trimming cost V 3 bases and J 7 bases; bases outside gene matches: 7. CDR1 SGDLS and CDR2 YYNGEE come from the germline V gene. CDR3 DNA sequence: TGTGCCAGCAGCGCACACGGGACAGGGATTGAAAAACTGTTTTTT. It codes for CASSAHGTGIEKLFF.

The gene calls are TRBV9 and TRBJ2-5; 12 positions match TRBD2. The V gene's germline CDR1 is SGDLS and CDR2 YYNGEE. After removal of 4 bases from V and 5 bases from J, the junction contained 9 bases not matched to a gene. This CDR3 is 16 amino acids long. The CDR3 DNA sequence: TGTGCCAGCAGCCCCTTACTAGCGGGGGGAGGGGAGACCCAGTACTTC. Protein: CASSPLLAGGGETQYF.

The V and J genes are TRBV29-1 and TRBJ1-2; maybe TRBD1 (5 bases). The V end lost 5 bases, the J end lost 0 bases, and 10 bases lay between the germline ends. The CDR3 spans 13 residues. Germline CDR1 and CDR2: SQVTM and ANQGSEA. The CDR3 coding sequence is TGCAGCGTTAGGGGTGAAGCTAACTATGGCTACACCTTC. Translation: CSVRGEANYGYTF.

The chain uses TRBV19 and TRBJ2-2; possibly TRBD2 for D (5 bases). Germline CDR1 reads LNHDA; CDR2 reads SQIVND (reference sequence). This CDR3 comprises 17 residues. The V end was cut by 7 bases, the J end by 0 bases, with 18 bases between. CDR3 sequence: CASIGLDSPANTGELFF. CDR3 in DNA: TGTGCCAGTATCGGATTGGACTCTCCCGCGAACACCGGGGAGCTGTTTTTT.

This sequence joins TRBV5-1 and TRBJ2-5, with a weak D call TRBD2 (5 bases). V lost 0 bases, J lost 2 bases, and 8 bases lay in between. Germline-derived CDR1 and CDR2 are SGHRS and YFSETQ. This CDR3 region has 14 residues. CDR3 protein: CASSLGTRQETQYF. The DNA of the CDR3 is TGCGCCAGCAGCTTGGGGACTCGGCAAGAGACCCAGTACTTC.

The DNA of the CDR3 is TGTGCCAGCAGCCCAAAGCCCCGATATGGAAACACCATATATTTT. Protein: CASSPKPRYGNTIYF. The V gene is TRBV7-9, the J gene TRBJ1-3; D gene uncertain. CDR3 length equals 15 residues. V was trimmed by 5 bases and J by 3 bases, leaving 14 bases between them. Germline CDR1 reads SEHNR; CDR2 reads FQNEAQ (reference sequence).

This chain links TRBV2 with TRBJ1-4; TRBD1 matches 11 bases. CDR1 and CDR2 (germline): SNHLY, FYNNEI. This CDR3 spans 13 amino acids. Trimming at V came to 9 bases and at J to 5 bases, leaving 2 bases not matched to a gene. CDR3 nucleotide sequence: TGTGCCAGGCGGGACAGGGGGAATGAAAAACTGTTTTTT. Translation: CARRDRGNEKLFF. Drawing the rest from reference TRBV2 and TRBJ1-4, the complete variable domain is EPEVTQTPSHQVTQMGQEVILRCVPISNHLYFYWYRQILGQKVEFLVSFYNNEISEKSEIFDDQFSVERPDGSNFTLKIRSTKLEDSAMYFCARRDRGNEKLFFGSGTQLSVL.

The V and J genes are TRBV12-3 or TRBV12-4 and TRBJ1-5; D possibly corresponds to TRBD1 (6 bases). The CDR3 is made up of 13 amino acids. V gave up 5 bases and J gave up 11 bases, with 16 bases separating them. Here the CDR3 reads CASSRQADSTQHF. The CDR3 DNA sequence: TGTGCCAGCAGTCGACAGGCGGATTCAACCCAGCATTTT.

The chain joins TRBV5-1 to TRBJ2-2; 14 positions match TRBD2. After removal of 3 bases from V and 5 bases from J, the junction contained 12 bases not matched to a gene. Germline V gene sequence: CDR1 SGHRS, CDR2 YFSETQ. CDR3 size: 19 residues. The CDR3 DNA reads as TGCGCCAGCAGCTCTACCTTCCTGACTAGCGGGGGGGGGACCGGGGAGCTGTTTTTT. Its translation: CASSSTFLTSGGGTGELFF.

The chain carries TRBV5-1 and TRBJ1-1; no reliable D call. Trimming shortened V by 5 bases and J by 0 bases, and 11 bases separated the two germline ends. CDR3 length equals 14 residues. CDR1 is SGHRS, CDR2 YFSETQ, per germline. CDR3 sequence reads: CASRLTHMNTEAFF. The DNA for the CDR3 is TGCGCCAGCAGGTTGACACACATGAACACTGAAGCTTTCTTT.

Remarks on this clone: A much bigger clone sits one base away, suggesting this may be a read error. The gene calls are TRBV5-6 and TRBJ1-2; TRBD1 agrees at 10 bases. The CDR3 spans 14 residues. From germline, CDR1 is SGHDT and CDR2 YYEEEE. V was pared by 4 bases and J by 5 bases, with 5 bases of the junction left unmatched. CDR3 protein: CASSPGTGVYGYTF. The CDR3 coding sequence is TGTGCCAGCAGCCCAGGGACAGGGGTATATGGCTACACCTTC.